Presented here are 5 T cell receptor beta chains from one specimen sequenced in a study of CD8+ T cells in alopecia areata. Reverse transcribed after extraction, RNA yielded cDNA as the sequencing template. The assay was immunoSEQ multiplex PCR, and TCRdb's table has in-frame clones only and misses some. The sample carries 120,000 to 150,000 clones, about three fifths recorded once. What was sequenced was CD8+ T cells sorted from blood. These receptors all stem from a human donor in good health.

V usage is TRBV29-1 and J usage is TRBJ2-7, with TRBD1 as a possible D gene (6 bases). This CDR3 is built from 13 residues. Germline loops: CDR1 SQVTM, CDR2 ANQGSEA. The ends were cut back, 0 bases at V and 3 bases at J, with 9 bases in the middle. This CDR3 reads CSVEEQGNYEQYF. The CDR3 coding sequence is TGCAGCGTTGAAGAACAGGGAAACTACGAGCAGTACTTC.

This clone was counted a few times. V usage is TRBV2 and J usage is TRBJ2-3; 9 bases line up with TRBD2. CDR3 length: 14 amino acids. The germline V gene encodes CDR1 SNHLY and CDR2 FYNNEI. Losses at the gene ends were 7 bases for V and 5 bases for J; bases not matched to a gene: 7. The CDR3 protein is CASNLAGMKDTQYF. The CDR3 DNA is TGTGCCAGCAACCTAGCGGGAATGAAAGATACGCAGTATTTT.

DNA for the CDR3: TGTGCCAGCAGTTACAAAGATCGCGGGAATCAGCCCCAGCATTTT. Amino acid sequence: CASSYKDRGNQPQHF. The chain employs TRBV2 and TRBJ1-5; unclear D gene. Germline CDR1 reads SNHLY; CDR2 reads FYNNEI. This CDR3 is built from 15 residues. V dropped 5 bases and J dropped 4 bases, with 15 bases sitting between them.

CDR3 sequence: CASSPRDSNTEAFF. The CDR3 nucleotides read TGTGCCAGCAGCCCCCGGGACAGCAACACTGAAGCTTTCTTT. This sequence joins TRBV7-9 and TRBJ1-1; 7 bases map to TRBD1. V was pared by 5 bases and J by 2 bases, with 5 bases of the junction left unmatched. Germline V gene lookup returns CDR1 SEHNR and CDR2 FQNEAQ (reference sequence). CDR3 length: 14 amino acids.

This rearrangement joins TRBV29-1 to TRBJ2-1; 11 positions agree with TRBD1. The V gene's germline CDR1 is SQVTM and CDR2 ANQGSEA. The length of the CDR3 is 14 residues. V lost 6 bases to trimming and J lost 2 bases; unmatched junction nucleotides: 3. In DNA, the CDR3 is TGCAGCGTCCCGGACAGGGGGCCCTACAATGAGCAGTTCTTC. It is translated as CSVPDRGPYNEQFF.